The present T cell receptor beta chain was sequenced within a study of T cell responses to AZD1222 COVID-19 vaccine. Study background: Analyses pooled second doses at about 4 or about 12 weeks.

Sequencing was performed with immunoSEQ multiplex PCR; in TCRdb, only in-frame clones are kept and a portion is missing. The sample includes 150,000 or so clones, approximately 90% seen only once; the top ten take roughly 5%. This clonotype originated in an adult in good health. The sequenced sample was peripheral blood, obtained on day 0 of AZD1222 vaccination.

The CDR3 here is CASSYHGLWEGTYEQYF. In nucleotides, the CDR3 is TGTGCCAGCAGTTACCATGGTCTGTGGGAGGGCACCTACGAGCAGTACTTC. The V gene is TRBV6-7, the J gene TRBJ2-7; 7 bases match TRBD2. TRBV6-7 falls under the ORF class, with uncertain function. This CDR3 contains 17 residues. The V segment lost 2 bases and the J segment 2 bases; nucleotides outside the gene matches: 12.